This TCR beta chain emerged from a study of OX40 agonist ivuxolimab in advanced cancers. Study background: Patients were dosed with the agonistic anti-OX40 (CD134) antibody ivuxolimab. Patients treated during dose escalation were battling hepatocellular carcinoma, melanoma, renal cell or head and neck cancer.

Patients with autoimmune history or systemic immunosuppression were excluded. Profiled with immunoSEQ multiplex PCR; TCRdb holds only in-frame clones, not every one. The sample carries 50,000 to 65,000 clones, more than 85% recorded once. Germline V lookup: CDR1 SGHRS, CDR2 YFSETQ. Trimming took 6 bases from V and 6 from J, leaving 9 bases between them. The CDR3 consists of 11 residues. This chain joins TRBV5-1 and TRBJ1-1; possible D gene TRBD1, 5 bases. The sequence came from an adult with an advanced solid tumor such as melanoma, head and neck, liver or kidney cancer. The sequenced sample was CD4+ or CD8+ T cells sorted from blood, obtained in a trial of the OX40 agonist ivuxolimab. DNA of the CDR3: TGCGCCAGCAACTTAGGGGCTGAAGCTTTCTTT. This encodes CASNLGAEAFF.